Here is one T cell receptor beta chain with its context. Its specificity is not known. The length of the CDR3 is 17 residues. V was clipped by 0 bases and J by 7 bases; unmatched bases: 10. CDR1 SGDLS and CDR2 YYNGEE come from the germline V gene. This sample was included in a study of T cell responses to AZD1222 COVID-19 vaccine. Overall study findings and caveats: Elevations in Spike-specific TCR breadth and depth followed administration of two AZD1222 doses.

Sequencing used immunoSEQ multiplex PCR; TCRdb keeps in-frame clones, though not all of them. Among more than 250,000 clones listed, approximately 93% were seen once. The clonotype was recovered from an adult in good health. This sample comprised peripheral blood, obtained on day 0 of AZD1222 vaccination. The genes are TRBV9 and TRBJ2-1; 10 bases agree with TRBD1. CDR3 protein: CASSVDGRQGARNEQFF. CDR3 bases: TGTGCCAGCAGCGTAGATGGGCGACAGGGGGCGAGGAATGAGCAGTTCTTC.